The clone carrying this TCR beta chain was picked up many times. Its matching antigen is unknown. The data were obtained in a study of T cell repertoires in cytomegalovirus infection. For the study at large: Well-studied HLA-B-restricted epitopes and recently identified HLA-C-restricted epitopes of CMV were both used in the study. Indications came from public TCR beta signatures; they pointed to CMV infection and to a matching HLA type.

Study results and caveats: Pooled public TCR beta family frequency picked out CMV carriers with the relevant HLA.

Via MiXCR, TCRdb re-called the reads, giving one row per CDR3 protein. In the table there are 900,000 to 950,000 distinct CDR3 sequences, approximately 31% of which are singletons. CDR1 is SGHAT and CDR2 is FQNNGV in the germline V gene. V was pared by 1 base and J by 3 bases, with 13 bases between. The CDR3 sequence is 16 residues long. The chain couples TRBV11-2 to TRBJ2-1; possible D gene TRBD1, 6 bases. The starting material was cultured CD8+ T cells from PBMCs, obtained from culture after CMV antigen stimulation. The TCR comes from a human donor in good health (CMV status not recorded). Some clones in this sample may be carry-over from other donors' samples. CDR3 residues: CASSLATGPYYNEQFF. The CDR3, as DNA: TGTGCCAGCAGCTTAGCTACAGGGCCCTACTACAATGAGCAGTTCTTC.